Ten or more counts support the clone carrying this T cell receptor (beta chain). Its antigen is undetermined. The data originate from a study of response to subunit inactivated influenza vaccine. Broader study findings: Each seasonal flu vaccination may recruit only limited new T cells, authors suggested.

This CDR3 is 16 amino acids long. Germline CDR1 is SEHNR and CDR2 is FQNEAQ (reference sequence). V lost 3 bases, J lost 3 bases, and 4 bases stayed unmatched. TCRdb reanalysed the RT-PCR reads using MiXCR and keeps one entry per CDR3 protein. The data hold hundreds of thousands of distinct CDR3 sequences, with 9.5% to 12% observed a single time. The sample in question was PBMCs from blood, obtained about 40 days after vaccination. The clonotype was recovered from a man aged 45-60 years who received an inactivated influenza vaccine. The chain is built from TRBV7-9 and TRBJ2-2; TRBD1 agrees at 10 bases. The CDR3 sequence is CASSLAGTGDTGELFF. The CDR3 nucleotides are TGTGCCAGCAGCTTGGCCGGGACAGGGGACACCGGGGAGCTGTTTTTT.